This TCR beta chain was sequenced for a study of T cells in Graves' hyperthyroidism and ophthalmopathy. This clonotype has at least ten counts. The investigators amplified TCR beta CDR3 regions from RNA transcripts. The HTBI primer set was used in a first-round RT-PCR of the TCR CDR3. TCRdb called the multiplex PCR reads again in MiXCR, with one record for every CDR3 protein. The top ten hold 26% of the sample, which has some 550,000 distinct CDR3 sequences, about 20% seen once. V gave up 6 bases and J gave up 5 bases; unmatched junction bases: 4. The CDR3 spans 13 residues. Germline CDR1 LGHNT, CDR2 FRNRAP.

The TCR comes from a young man with Graves' hyperthyroidism. Sample: blood. The chain is built from TRBV12-5 and TRBJ1-1, with 9 bases fitting TRBD1. CDR3 coding DNA: TGTGCTAGTGGGACAGGGGGAATAACTGAAGCTTTCTTT. It yields the protein CASGTGGITEAFF.